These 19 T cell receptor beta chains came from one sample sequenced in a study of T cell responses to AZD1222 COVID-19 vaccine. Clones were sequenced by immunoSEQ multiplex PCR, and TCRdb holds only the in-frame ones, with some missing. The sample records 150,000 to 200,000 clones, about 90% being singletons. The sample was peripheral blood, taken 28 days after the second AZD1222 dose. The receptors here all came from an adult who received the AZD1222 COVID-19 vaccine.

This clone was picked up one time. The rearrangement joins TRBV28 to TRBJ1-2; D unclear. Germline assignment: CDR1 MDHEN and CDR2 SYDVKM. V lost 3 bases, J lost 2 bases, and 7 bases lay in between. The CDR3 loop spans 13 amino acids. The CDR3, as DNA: TGTGCCAGCAGTTTCAGACCGAACTATGGCTACACCTTC. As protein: CASSFRPNYGYTF.

Here the CDR3 DNA reads TGTGCCAGCAGTTTAAGAGGGAACTATGGCTACACCTTC. This codes for CASSLRGNYGYTF. V usage is TRBV27 and J usage is TRBJ1-2; D is uncertain. The CDR3 is 13 residues long. Trimming took off 2 bases at V and 2 bases at J, with 6 bases between the two ends. Germline loops: CDR1 MNHEY, CDR2 SMNVEV (reference sequence).

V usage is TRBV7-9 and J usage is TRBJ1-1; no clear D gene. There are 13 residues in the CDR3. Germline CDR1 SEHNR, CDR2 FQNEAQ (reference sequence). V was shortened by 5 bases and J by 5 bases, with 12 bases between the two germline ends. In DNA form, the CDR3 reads TGTGCCAGCAGCCCCACCCCCGGGACTGAAGCTTTCTTT. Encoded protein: CASSPTPGTEAFF. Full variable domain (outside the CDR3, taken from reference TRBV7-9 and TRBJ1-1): DTGVSQNPRHKITKRGQNVTFRCDPISEHNRLYWYRQTLGQGPEFLTYFQNEAQLEKSRLLSDRFSAERPKGSFSTLEIQRTEQGDSAMYLCASSPTPGTEAFFGQGTRLTVV.

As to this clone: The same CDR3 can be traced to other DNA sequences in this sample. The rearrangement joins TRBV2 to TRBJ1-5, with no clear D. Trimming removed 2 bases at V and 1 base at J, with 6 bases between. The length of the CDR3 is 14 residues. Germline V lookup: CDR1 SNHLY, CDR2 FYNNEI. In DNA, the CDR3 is TGTGCCAGCAGTGAAAGCAGGAGCAATCAGCCCCAGCATTTT. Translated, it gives CASSESRSNQPQHF.

CDR3 coding DNA: TGTGCCAGCAGCCAAGATTGGGGGCCTACGGCCTATGGCTACACCTTC. Amino acid sequence: CASSQDWGPTAYGYTF. V usage is TRBV3-1 (or the pseudogene TRBV3-2) and J usage is TRBJ1-2; D possibly corresponds to TRBD1 (6 bases). V lost 0 bases to trimming and J lost 4 bases, with 15 bases between them. The CDR3 runs to 16 residues. Per the germline V gene, CDR1 is LGHDT and CDR2 is YNNKEL (reference sequence).

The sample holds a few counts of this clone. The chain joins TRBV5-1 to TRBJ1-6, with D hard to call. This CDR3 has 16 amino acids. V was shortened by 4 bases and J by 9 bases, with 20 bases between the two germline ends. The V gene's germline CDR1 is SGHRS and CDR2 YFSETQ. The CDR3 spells CASSPTGRDLRSPLHF. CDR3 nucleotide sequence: TGCGCCAGCAGCCCCACCGGGAGGGATCTGCGTTCACCCCTCCACTTT.

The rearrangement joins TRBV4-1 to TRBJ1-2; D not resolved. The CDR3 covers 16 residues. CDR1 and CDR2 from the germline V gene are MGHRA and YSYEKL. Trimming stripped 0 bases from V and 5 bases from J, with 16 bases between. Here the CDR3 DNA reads TGCGCCAGCAGCCAAGAGGCGGGCGAATCCTTATATGGCTACACCTTC. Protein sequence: CASSQEAGESLYGYTF.

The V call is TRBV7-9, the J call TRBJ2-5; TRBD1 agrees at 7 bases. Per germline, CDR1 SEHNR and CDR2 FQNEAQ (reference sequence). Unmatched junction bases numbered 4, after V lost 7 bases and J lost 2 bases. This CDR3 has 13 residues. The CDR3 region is CASNGQVQETQYF. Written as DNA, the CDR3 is TGTGCCAGCAACGGACAGGTACAAGAGACCCAGTACTTC. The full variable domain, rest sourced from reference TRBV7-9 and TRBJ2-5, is DTGVSQNPRHKITKRGQNVTFRCDPISEHNRLYWYRQTLGQGPEFLTYFQNEAQLEKSRLLSDRFSAERPKGSFSTLEIQRTEQGDSAMYLCASNGQVQETQYFGPGTRLLVL.

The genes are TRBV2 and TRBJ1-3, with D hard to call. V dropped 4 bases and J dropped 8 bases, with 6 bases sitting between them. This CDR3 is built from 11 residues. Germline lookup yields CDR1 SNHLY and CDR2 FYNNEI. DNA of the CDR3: TGTGCCAGCAGTGGCGGGGACACCATATATTTT. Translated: CASSGGDTIYF.

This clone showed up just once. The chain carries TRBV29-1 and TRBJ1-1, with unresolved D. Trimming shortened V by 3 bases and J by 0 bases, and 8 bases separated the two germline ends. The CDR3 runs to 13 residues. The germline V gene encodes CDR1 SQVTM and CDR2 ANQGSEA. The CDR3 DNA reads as TGCAGCGTTGACCGTTCAATGAACACTGAAGCTTTCTTT. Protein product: CSVDRSMNTEAFF.

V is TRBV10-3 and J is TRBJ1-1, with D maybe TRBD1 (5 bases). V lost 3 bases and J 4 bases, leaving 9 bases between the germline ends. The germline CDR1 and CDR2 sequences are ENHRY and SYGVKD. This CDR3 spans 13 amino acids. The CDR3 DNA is TGTGCCATCAGTGATCCTGGGGGCACTGAAGCTTTCTTT. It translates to CAISDPGGTEAFF.

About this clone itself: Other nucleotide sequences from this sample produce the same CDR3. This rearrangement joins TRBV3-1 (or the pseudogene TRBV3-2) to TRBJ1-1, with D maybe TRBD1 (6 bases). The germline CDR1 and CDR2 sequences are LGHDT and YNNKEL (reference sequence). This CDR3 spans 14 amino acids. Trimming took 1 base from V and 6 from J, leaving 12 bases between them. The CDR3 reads CASSQVQGAAEAFF. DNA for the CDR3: TGTGCCAGCAGCCAAGTACAGGGAGCGGCTGAAGCTTTCTTT.

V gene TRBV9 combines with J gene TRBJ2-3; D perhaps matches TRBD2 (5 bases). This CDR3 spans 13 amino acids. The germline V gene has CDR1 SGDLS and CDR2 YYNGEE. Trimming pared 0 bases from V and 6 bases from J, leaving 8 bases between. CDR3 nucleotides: TGTGCCAGCAGCGTAGTAACTAGTGATACGCAGTATTTT. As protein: CASSVVTSDTQYF.

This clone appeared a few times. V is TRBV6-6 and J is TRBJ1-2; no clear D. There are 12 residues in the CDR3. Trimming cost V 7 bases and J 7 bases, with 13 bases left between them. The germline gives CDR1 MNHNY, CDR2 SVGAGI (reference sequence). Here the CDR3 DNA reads TGTGCCAGCACTTTACCCCAAGGTGGCTACACCTTC. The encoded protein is CASTLPQGGYTF.

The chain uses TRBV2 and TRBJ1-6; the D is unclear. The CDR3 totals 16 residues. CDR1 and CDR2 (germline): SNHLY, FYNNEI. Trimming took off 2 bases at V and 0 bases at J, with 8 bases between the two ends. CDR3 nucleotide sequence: TGTGCCAGCAGTGAATTTGTGAGCTCCTATAATTCACCCCTCCACTTT. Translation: CASSEFVSSYNSPLHF.

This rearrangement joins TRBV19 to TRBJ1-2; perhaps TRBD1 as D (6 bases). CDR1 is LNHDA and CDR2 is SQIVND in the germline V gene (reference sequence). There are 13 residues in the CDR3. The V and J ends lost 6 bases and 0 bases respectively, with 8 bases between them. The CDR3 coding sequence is TGTGCCAGTAGGGACAGTCCTAACTATGGCTACACCTTC. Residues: CASRDSPNYGYTF.

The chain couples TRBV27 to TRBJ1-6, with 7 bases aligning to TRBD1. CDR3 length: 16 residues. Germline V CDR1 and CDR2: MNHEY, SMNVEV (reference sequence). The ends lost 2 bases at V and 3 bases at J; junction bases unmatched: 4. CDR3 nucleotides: TGTGCCAGCAGTTTAGAGGGGGCGAGCTATAATTCACCCCTCCACTTT. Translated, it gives CASSLEGASYNSPLHF.

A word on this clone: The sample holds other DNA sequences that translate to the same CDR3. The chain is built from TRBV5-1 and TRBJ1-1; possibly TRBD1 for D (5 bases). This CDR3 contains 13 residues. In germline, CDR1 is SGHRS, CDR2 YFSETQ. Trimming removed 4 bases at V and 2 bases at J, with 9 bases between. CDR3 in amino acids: CASSRDSNTEAFF. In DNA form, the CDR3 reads TGCGCCAGCAGCCGAGACAGTAACACTGAAGCTTTCTTT.

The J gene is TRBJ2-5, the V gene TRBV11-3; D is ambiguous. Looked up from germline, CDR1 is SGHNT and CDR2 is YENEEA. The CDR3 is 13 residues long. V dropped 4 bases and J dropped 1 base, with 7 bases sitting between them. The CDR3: CASSWSSQETQYF. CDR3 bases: TGTGCCAGCAGCTGGAGTTCCCAAGAGACCCAGTACTTC.